The sequence of this T cell receptor (beta chain) was determined in a study of Graves' ophthalmopathy and Graves' hyperthyroidism. In the study overall: Before any treatment was given, at initial diagnosis, peripheral blood was collected. Overall study results and limits: Most expanded clonotypes in thyroid above 0.001 frequency also showed up in blood.

Amplified material comprised TCR beta CDR3 regions derived from RNA transcripts. HTBI primers were used in a first-round RT-PCR, which preceded a second-round multiplex PCR. TCRdb fed the multiplex PCR reads into MiXCR, producing one record per CDR3 protein. The data hold hundreds of thousands of distinct CDR3 sequences, with about a fifth observed a single time. Being free of ophthalmopathy for 18 months of follow-up defined stable hyperthyroidism. Physicians reached a diagnosis by relying on clinical symptoms, serum thyroxine, TRAb, thyroid ultrasound and orbital computed tomography. This clonotype showed up many times. Its antigen is undetermined. The ends were cut back, 4 bases at V and 6 bases at J, with 10 bases in the middle. Germline CDR1 and CDR2: MNHEY and SVGEGT. The CDR3 runs to 12 residues.

The clonotype comes from a woman aged 18-29 years with stable Graves' hyperthyroidism. Some clones in this sample may be carry-over from other donors' samples. The chain joins TRBV6-2 or TRBV6-3 to TRBJ2-7; possibly TRBD1 for D (6 bases). Material: peripheral blood. DNA for the CDR3: TGTGCCAGCAGTTCGCAGGGGCTCGAGCAGTACTTC. It codes for CASSSQGLEQYF.